The 10 T cell receptor beta chains below come from one sample, sequenced in a study of cytomegalovirus exposure and HLA in healthy donors listed by TCRdb under 2017. The library was built by means of the immunoSEQ multiplex PCR assay. This immuneACCESS table, as held by TCRdb, lists in-frame sequences with V and J called but not all clones. Of the missing ones, under half trace to an unresolved V gene in checked studies; the others have no known cause. The sample table holds over 200,000 clones, of which over 65% were seen once. The ten largest clones take up roughly 5.7% of the sample. The material sequenced was PBMCs. The origin of the receptors is a woman under 30 in good health and CMV-seronegative.

The gene calls are TRBV9 and TRBJ2-1; the match to TRBD2 covers 16 bases. CDR1 is SGDLS and CDR2 is YYNGEE in the germline V gene. The V gene end was trimmed by 3 bases and the J gene end by 4 bases; junction bases not matched to a gene: 7. The CDR3 extends over 18 amino acids. The CDR3 sequence: CASSAGTSGRAAYNEQFF. CDR3 in DNA: TGTGCCAGCAGCGCTGGGACTAGCGGGAGGGCCGCGTACAATGAGCAGTTCTTC.

This chain links TRBV2 with TRBJ2-1; 8 nucleotides agree with TRBD2. V shed 3 bases and J 6 bases; nucleotides not matched to a gene: 1. Germline assignment: CDR1 SNHLY and CDR2 FYNNEI. The CDR3 extends over 13 amino acids. The CDR3: CASSEAGGNEQFF. For the CDR3, the DNA is TGTGCCAGCAGTGAGGCGGGAGGCAATGAGCAGTTCTTC.

The chain combines TRBV28 with TRBJ2-7; D not resolved. This CDR3 has 13 residues. CDR1 and CDR2 from the germline V gene are MDHEN and SYDVKM. Trimming removed 7 bases at V and 2 bases at J, with 12 bases between. The CDR3 region has the DNA TGTGCCAGCATAAATTATAGCCCCTACGAGCAGTACTTC. Translated, it gives CASINYSPYEQYF.

The chain employs TRBV28 and TRBJ2-7; 7 positions agree with TRBD1. V was pared by 6 bases and J by 3 bases, with 8 bases of the junction left unmatched. The CDR3 totals 14 residues. The germline CDR1 and CDR2 sequences are MDHEN and SYDVKM. The CDR3 spells CASSEWTGYYEQYF. The CDR3 DNA follows: TGTGCCAGCAGCGAATGGACAGGTTACTACGAGCAGTACTTC.

The chain uses TRBV5-8 and TRBJ1-2; TRBD1 is a possible D gene (6 bases). Germline loops: CDR1 SGHTS, CDR2 YDEGEE. The CDR3 runs to 13 residues. Trimming shortened V by 0 bases and J by 4 bases, and 7 bases separated the two germline ends. The CDR3 DNA is TGTGCCAGCAGCTTGGGGACAGCCTATGGCTACACCTTC. Protein product: CASSLGTAYGYTF.

V is TRBV15 and J is TRBJ2-7, with D perhaps matching TRBD1 or TRBD2 (5 bases each). V lost 1 base and J 2 bases, leaving 15 bases between the germline ends. CDR1 and CDR2 from the germline V gene are LNHNV and YYDKDF (reference sequence). The CDR3 extends over 16 amino acids. CDR3 DNA: TGTGCCACCAGCAGAGGGGGTGCCCGAGGGGCCTACGAGCAGTACTTC. Protein: CATSRGGARGAYEQYF. Together with reference TRBV15 and TRBJ2-7, the CDR3 gives the full variable domain: DAMVIQNPRYQVTQFGKPVTLSCSQTLNHNVMYWYQQKSSQAPKLLFHYYDKDFNNEADTPDNFQSRRPNTSFCFLDIRSPGLGDTAMYLCATSRGGARGAYEQYFGPGTRLTVT.

This chain joins TRBV5-6 and TRBJ1-4, with a weak D call TRBD1 (5 bases). The CDR3 runs to 12 residues. Germline V gives CDR1 SGHDT, CDR2 YYEEEE. Trimming left V 4 bases short and J 7 bases short, with 8 bases between. CDR3 sequence: CASSGGSEKLFF. CDR3 nucleotides: TGTGCCAGCAGCGGGGGAAGTGAAAAACTGTTTTTT.

The rearrangement joins TRBV7-3 to TRBJ2-7; D is ambiguous. CDR1 SGHTA and CDR2 FQGTGA come from the germline V gene. V was clipped by 5 bases and J by 5 bases, with 13 bases between them. The CDR3 spans 13 residues. The CDR3 DNA reads TGTGCCAGCAGCCCGAACCCCGAGGACGAGCAGTACTTC. Its translation: CASSPNPEDEQYF.

This chain uses TRBV28 with TRBJ1-5, with D possibly being TRBD1 (5 bases). Germline-derived CDR1 and CDR2 are MDHEN and SYDVKM. Trimming removed 6 bases at V and 4 bases at J, with 19 bases between. This CDR3 is 16 amino acids long. The DNA of the CDR3 is TGTGCCAGCAGGCCCTCGGTGCAGGGCCAAAATCAGCCCCAGCATTTT. Its translation: CASRPSVQGQNQPQHF.

V gene TRBV28 combines with J gene TRBJ1-2, with D hard to call. This CDR3 is built from 14 residues. The V end was cut by 4 bases, the J end by 4 bases, with 13 bases between. Per the germline V gene, CDR1 is MDHEN and CDR2 is SYDVKM. CDR3 protein: CASSSPQDTYGYTF. The CDR3, as DNA: TGTGCCAGCAGTTCTCCTCAGGATACCTATGGCTACACCTTC.